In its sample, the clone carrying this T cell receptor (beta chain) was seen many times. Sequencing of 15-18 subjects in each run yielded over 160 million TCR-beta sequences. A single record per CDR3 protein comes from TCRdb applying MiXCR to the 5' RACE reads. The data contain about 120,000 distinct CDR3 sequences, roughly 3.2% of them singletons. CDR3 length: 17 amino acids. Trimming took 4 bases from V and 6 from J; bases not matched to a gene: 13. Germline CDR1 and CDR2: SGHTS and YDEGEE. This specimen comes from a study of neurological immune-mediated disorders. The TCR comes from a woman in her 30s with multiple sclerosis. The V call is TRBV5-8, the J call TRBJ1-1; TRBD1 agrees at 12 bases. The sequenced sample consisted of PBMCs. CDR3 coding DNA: TGTGCCAGCAGCCCGCACCCGGGACAGGGGGCTGGTGCTGAAGCTTTCTTT. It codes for CASSPHPGQGAGAEAFF.